This note documents a single TCR beta chain sequence. The germline V gene has CDR1 KGHSH and CDR2 LQKENI. J gave up 1 base and V 3 bases, and 5 bases lay outside the gene matches. This CDR3 region has 18 residues. TCRdb keeps only in-frame clones here, not all; method: immunoSEQ multiplex PCR. This table has some 290,000 clones, about 86% appearing once. This entry is derived from a study of blood T cell repertoires in COVID-19. Study details: Both acute and convalescent COVID-19 samples were obtained from the United States, Italy and Spain.

The gene calls are TRBV18 and TRBJ2-2, with 13 bases aligning to TRBD2. The sequencing input was peripheral blood. The receptor comes from a woman aged 60-75 years with active or convalescent COVID-19. The CDR3 DNA is TGTGCCAGCTCACCCCGGACTAGCGGGGGCCTGAACACCGGGGAGCTGTTTTTT. Protein sequence: CASSPRTSGGLNTGELFF.